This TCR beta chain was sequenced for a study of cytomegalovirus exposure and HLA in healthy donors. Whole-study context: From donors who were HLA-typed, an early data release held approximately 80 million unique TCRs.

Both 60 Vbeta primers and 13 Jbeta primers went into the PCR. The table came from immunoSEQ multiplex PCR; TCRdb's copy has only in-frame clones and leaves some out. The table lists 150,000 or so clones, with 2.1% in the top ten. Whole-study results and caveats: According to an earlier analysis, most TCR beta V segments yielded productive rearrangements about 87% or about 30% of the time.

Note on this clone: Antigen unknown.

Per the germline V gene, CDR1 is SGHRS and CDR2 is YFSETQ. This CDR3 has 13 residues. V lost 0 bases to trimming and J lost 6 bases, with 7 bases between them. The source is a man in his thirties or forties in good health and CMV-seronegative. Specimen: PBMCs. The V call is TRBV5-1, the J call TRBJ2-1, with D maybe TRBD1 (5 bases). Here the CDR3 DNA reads TGCGCCAGCAGCTTGGCGCAGGGCAATGAGCAGTTCTTC. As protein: CASSLAQGNEQFF.